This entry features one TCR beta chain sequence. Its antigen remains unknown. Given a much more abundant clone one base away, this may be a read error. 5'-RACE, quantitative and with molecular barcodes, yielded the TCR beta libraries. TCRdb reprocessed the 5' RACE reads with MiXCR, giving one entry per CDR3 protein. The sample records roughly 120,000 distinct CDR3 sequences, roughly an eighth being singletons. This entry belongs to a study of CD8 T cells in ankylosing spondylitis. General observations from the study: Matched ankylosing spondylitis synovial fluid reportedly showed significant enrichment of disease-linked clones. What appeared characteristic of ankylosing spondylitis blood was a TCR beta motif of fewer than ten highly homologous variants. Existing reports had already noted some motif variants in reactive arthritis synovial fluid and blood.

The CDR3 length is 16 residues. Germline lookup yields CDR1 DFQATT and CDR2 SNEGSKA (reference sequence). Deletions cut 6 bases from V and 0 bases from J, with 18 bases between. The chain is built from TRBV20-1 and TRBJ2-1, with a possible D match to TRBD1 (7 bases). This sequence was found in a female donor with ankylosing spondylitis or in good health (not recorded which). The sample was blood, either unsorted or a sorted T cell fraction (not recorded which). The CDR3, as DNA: TGCAGTGCGAAAGGGGGCGGGGTGAGCTCCTACAATGAGCAGTTCTTC. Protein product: CSAKGGGVSSYNEQFF.